These 7 T cell receptor beta chains came from one sample sequenced in a study of T cell repertoires in cytomegalovirus infection. The antigens these receptors bind are not known. TCRdb processed the reads anew with MiXCR; each CDR3 protein has one entry. This table has about 120,000 distinct CDR3 sequences, roughly 9.1% appearing once. Source material: PBMCs, sequenced either directly or after in vitro stimulation (not recorded which). These TCRs come from a human donor in good health (CMV status not recorded). Some clones in this sample may be carry-over from other donors' samples.

This clonotype has just a few counts. The chain combines TRBV13 with TRBJ2-1; D gene unclear. Trimming pared 2 bases from V and 5 bases from J, leaving 13 bases between. CDR1 PRHDT and CDR2 FYEKMQ come from the germline V gene (reference sequence). The CDR3 extends over 15 amino acids. The CDR3 here is CASSLRSEFNNEQFF. The DNA of the CDR3 is TGTGCCAGCAGCTTAAGATCAGAATTTAACAATGAGCAGTTCTTC.

The chain couples TRBV20-1 to TRBJ2-1; D may be TRBD1 (6 bases). This CDR3 region has 13 residues. With 4 bases removed from V and 5 bases from J, the gap between germline ends came to 12 bases. Germline V lookup: CDR1 DFQATT, CDR2 SNEGSKA (reference sequence). CDR3 sequence: CSANDGTNNEQFF. The CDR3 nucleotides read TGCAGTGCTAACGACGGGACAAACAATGAGCAGTTCTTC.

The gene calls are TRBV7-6 and TRBJ2-5; D perhaps matches TRBD1 (6 bases). Trimming removed 5 bases at V and 4 bases at J, with 11 bases between. Germline CDR1 reads SGHVS; CDR2 reads FNYEAQ. The CDR3 totals 13 residues. The CDR3 here is CASSLGQTETQYF. CDR3 nucleotide sequence: TGTGCCAGCAGCCTAGGACAGACAGAGACCCAGTACTTC.

This clonotype was seen at least ten times. The chain couples TRBV19 to TRBJ2-7; D could derive from TRBD1 or TRBD2 (6 bases each). Germline V gene data show CDR1 as LNHDA and CDR2 as SQIVND (reference sequence). There are 15 residues in the CDR3. Trimming removed 5 bases from V and 3 bases from J, with 17 bases in between. The CDR3 bases are TGTGCCAGTAGTCCGGGCGGGACACTCGACTACGAGCAGTACTTC. Protein product: CASSPGGTLDYEQYF.

This clonotype came up many times. The CDR3: CASSARSGELFF. The CDR3 nucleotides read TGTGCCAGCAGCGCACGGTCCGGGGAGCTGTTTTTT. V gene TRBV7-6 combines with J gene TRBJ2-2; D gene unclear. Germline CDR1 reads SGHVS; CDR2 reads FNYEAQ. The V and J ends lost 5 bases and 6 bases respectively, with 7 bases between them. There are 12 residues in the CDR3.

The chain employs TRBV29-1 and TRBJ2-3, with 11 bases fitting TRBD2. The CDR3 loop spans 14 amino acids. CDR1 is SQVTM and CDR2 is ANQGSEA in the germline V gene. The trim removed 3 bases at V and 4 bases at J, leaving 3 bases unmatched. CDR3: CSVDTSGSSDTQYF. CDR3 nucleotides: TGCAGCGTTGACACTAGCGGGAGCTCAGATACGCAGTATTTT.

This clonotype was seen many times. The rearrangement joins TRBV6-2 or TRBV6-3 to TRBJ1-2; 7 positions agree with TRBD1. V gave up 3 bases and J gave up 6 bases; unmatched junction bases: 10. CDR1 and CDR2 (germline): MNHEY, SVGEGT. The CDR3 sequence is 15 residues long. The CDR3 here is CASSYEDRVSNGYTF. The CDR3 bases are TGTGCCAGCAGTTATGAAGACAGGGTTTCGAATGGCTACACCTTC.